What follows is one T cell receptor beta chain and its context. This CDR3 has 14 amino acids. Germline V gene sequence: CDR1 MDHEN, CDR2 SYDVKM. J lost 0 bases, V lost 11 bases, and 8 bases had no gene match. These data originate in a study of OX40 agonist ivuxolimab in advanced cancers. Study information: Enrolled patients in dose escalation had cancers that were hepatocellular carcinoma, melanoma, renal cell or head and neck cancer.

Sequencing used immunoSEQ multiplex PCR; TCRdb keeps in-frame clones, though not all of them. The repertoire holds about 46,000 clones, with 88% as singletons. Sequencing used CD4+ or CD8+ T cells sorted from blood, obtained in a trial of the OX40 agonist ivuxolimab. The sequence was collected from an adult with an advanced solid tumor such as melanoma, head and neck, liver or kidney cancer. The V call is TRBV28, the J call TRBJ2-7; 9 bases align to TRBD2. The CDR3 is CAAIASGVSYEQYF. The CDR3 bases are TGTGCCGCAATTGCTAGCGGGGTCTCCTACGAGCAGTACTTC.